Described below is a single T cell receptor (beta chain) sequence and its context. Negative magnetic isolation gave CD8+ and CD4+ cells; FACS enriched CD8+ TEMRA. An amount of RNA that ranged from about 0.45 to 1 ug was reverse transcribed with random hexamers. Amplification of TCR beta CDR3 was carried out by immunoSEQ multiplex PCR, which covered 54 Vbeta and 13 Jbeta segments. Each CDR3 protein is one row after TCRdb ran MiXCR on the immunoSEQ multiplex PCR reads. This repertoire shows tens of thousands of distinct CDR3 sequences, more than 85% found once; its top ten account for roughly 0.46%. CDR1 is MRHNA and CDR2 is SNTAGT in the germline V gene. V lost 0 bases, J lost 2 bases, and 7 bases lay in between. This CDR3 is built from 15 residues. These data come from a study of CD8 T cells in Susac syndrome.

The clonotype was recovered from a human donor with Susac syndrome. Material for sequencing was CD8+ T cells from PBMCs. V is TRBV6-4 and J is TRBJ2-2; D is possibly TRBD2 (6 bases). The CDR3 protein is CASSDSRDNTGELFF. The CDR3 DNA reads TGTGCCAGCAGTGACTCGCGGGACAACACCGGGGAGCTGTTTTTT.